Following are 10 T cell receptor beta chains from one sample sequenced in a study of T-cell reconstitution after alpha-beta-depleted transplantation in children. During its preparation, the TCRbeta library received unique molecular identifiers. TCRdb reprocessed the PCR reads with MiXCR, giving one entry per CDR3 protein. The table has some 200,000 distinct CDR3 sequences, approximately 9.5% seen once. The sequences come from PBMCs from the stem cell graft donor, collected from the stem cell graft. The receptors shown here come from a human donor who donated a stem cell graft to a child with acute lymphoblastic leukemia.

The rearrangement uses TRBV4-3 and TRBJ1-1, with TRBD1 as a possible D gene (6 bases). The CDR3 length is 14 residues. Germline CDR1 LGHNA, CDR2 YSLEER. Trimming cost V 0 bases and J 10 bases, with 15 bases left between them. The CDR3 DNA follows: TGCGCCAGCAGCCAAGATCTCCAGGGGCGCGGAGCTTTCTTT. Protein: CASSQDLQGRGAFF.

This clonotype was seen a few times. The chain joins TRBV5-6 to TRBJ2-1; TRBD1 might be the D (6 bases). Germline lookup yields CDR1 SGHDT and CDR2 YYEEEE. Trimming took 6 bases from V and 9 from J, leaving 19 bases between them. The CDR3 spans 14 residues. Here the CDR3 DNA reads TGTGCCAGCACTAACAGGGTGGGGTTTGGTGAGCAGTTCTTC. This codes for CASTNRVGFGEQFF.

A few counts support this clonotype. The gene calls are TRBV28 and TRBJ1-6; TRBD1 might be the D (6 bases). CDR1 is MDHEN, CDR2 SYDVKM, per germline. The CDR3 is 15 residues long. The V end lost 8 bases, the J end lost 8 bases, and 19 bases lay between the germline ends. This chain's CDR3 is CASEGGAFAYSPLHF. The DNA of the CDR3 is TGTGCCAGCGAAGGGGGTGCCTTCGCCTATTCACCCCTCCACTTT.

This clonotype was observed a handful of times. This chain connects TRBV6-1 to TRBJ1-2, with 7 bases identical to TRBD1. There are 14 residues in the CDR3. V gave up 5 bases and J gave up 4 bases; unmatched junction bases: 7. Looked up from germline, CDR1 is MNHNS and CDR2 is SASEGT. The DNA of the CDR3 is TGTGCCAGCAGTCCGACAGGGCGCGGCTATGGCTACACCTTC. It encodes CASSPTGRGYGYTF.

This clonotype was found many times. The chain links TRBV20-1 to TRBJ2-5; D is possibly TRBD1 (6 bases). Germline-derived CDR1 and CDR2 are DFQATT and SNEGSKA (reference sequence). V lost 3 bases and J 2 bases, leaving 13 bases between the germline ends. This CDR3 is built from 14 residues. CDR3 sequence reads: CSASRRTVQETQYF. In DNA, the CDR3 is TGCAGTGCTAGTAGACGGACAGTGCAAGAGACCCAGTACTTC.

This chain connects TRBV20-1 to TRBJ2-1; 9 nucleotides line up with TRBD1. Unmatched junction bases numbered 12, after V lost 7 bases and J lost 5 bases. The CDR3 runs to 15 residues. Germline values: CDR1 DFQATT, CDR2 SNEGSKA (reference sequence). CDR3 in DNA: TGCAGTGGAACGCCCGGGACAGGGTTCGACAATGAGCAGTTCTTC. This encodes CSGTPGTGFDNEQFF.

This chain connects TRBV27 to TRBJ1-4; D not resolved. The CDR3 totals 13 residues. V was trimmed by 7 bases and J by 6 bases, leaving 12 bases between them. Germline CDR1 is MNHEY and CDR2 is SMNVEV (reference sequence). CDR3 coding DNA: TGTGCCAGCACGGGCAGACCATATGAAAAACTGTTTTTT. The encoded protein is CASTGRPYEKLFF.

V and J are TRBV7-3 and TRBJ2-1; 7 bases agree with TRBD2. With 10 bases clipped from V and 4 bases from J, the junction kept 25 bases outside the gene matches. The CDR3 runs 19 residues. Germline values: CDR1 SGHTA, CDR2 FQGTGA. The CDR3 DNA is TGTGCCATCTGTTTATACTTCTTAAGTGGACTAGGCACGTACAATGAGCAGTTCTTC. Amino acid sequence: CAICLYFLSGLGTYNEQFF.

This clonotype was picked up many times. The chain carries TRBV5-1 and TRBJ2-7; D not resolved. Germline loops: CDR1 SGHRS, CDR2 YFSETQ. Trimming left V 7 bases short and J 5 bases short, with 16 bases between. This CDR3 contains 13 residues. CDR3 bases: TGCGCCAGCCGAGTGGGGATTTTGGACGAGCAGTACTTC. Protein product: CASRVGILDEQYF.

This clonotype was seen only a few times. The J gene is TRBJ2-6, the V gene TRBV11-2, with 11 bases aligning to TRBD1. This CDR3 region has 18 residues. Trimming took 4 bases from V and 0 from J; bases not matched to a gene: 5. Germline V gene sequence: CDR1 SGHAT, CDR2 FQNNGV. The CDR3 spells CASSYGTGGISGANVLTF. CDR3 nucleotide sequence: TGTGCCAGCAGCTACGGGACAGGGGGAATCTCTGGGGCCAACGTCCTGACTTTC.